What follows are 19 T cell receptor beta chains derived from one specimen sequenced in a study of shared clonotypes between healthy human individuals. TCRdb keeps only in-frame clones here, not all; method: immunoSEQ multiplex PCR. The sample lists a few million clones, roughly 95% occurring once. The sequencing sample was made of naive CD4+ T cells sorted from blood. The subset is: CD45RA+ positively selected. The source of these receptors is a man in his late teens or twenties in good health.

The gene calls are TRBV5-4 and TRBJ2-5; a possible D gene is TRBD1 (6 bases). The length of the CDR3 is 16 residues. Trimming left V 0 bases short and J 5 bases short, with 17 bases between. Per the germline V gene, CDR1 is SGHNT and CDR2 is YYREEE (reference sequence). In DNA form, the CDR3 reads TGTGCCAGCAGCTTGGGGGGCGCAGGGGTTGGGGAGACCCAGTACTTC. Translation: CASSLGGAGVGETQYF.

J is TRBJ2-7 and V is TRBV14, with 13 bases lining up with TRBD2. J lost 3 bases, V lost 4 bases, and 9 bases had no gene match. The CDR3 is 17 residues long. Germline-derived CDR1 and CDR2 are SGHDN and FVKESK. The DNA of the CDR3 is TGTGCCAGCAGCCGGGGCTCGGGACTAGCGGGATTCTACGAGCAGTACTTC. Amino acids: CASSRGSGLAGFYEQYF.

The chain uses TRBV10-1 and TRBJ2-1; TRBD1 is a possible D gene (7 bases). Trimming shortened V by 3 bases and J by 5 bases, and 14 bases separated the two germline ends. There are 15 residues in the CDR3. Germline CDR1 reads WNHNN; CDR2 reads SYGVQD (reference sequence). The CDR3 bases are TGCGCCAGCAGTGATTTTGGAGGGGGCCACAATGAGCAGTTCTTC. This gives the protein CASSDFGGGHNEQFF.

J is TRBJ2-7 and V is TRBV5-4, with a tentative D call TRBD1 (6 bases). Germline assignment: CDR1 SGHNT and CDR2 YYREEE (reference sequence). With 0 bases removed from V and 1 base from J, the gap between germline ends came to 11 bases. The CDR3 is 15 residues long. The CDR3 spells CASSLDRARSYEQYF. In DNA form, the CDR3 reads TGTGCCAGCAGCTTGGACAGGGCACGTTCCTACGAGCAGTACTTC.

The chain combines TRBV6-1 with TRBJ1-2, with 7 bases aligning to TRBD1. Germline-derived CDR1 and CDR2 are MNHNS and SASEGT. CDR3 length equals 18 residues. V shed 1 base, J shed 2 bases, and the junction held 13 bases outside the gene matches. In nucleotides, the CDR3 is TGTGCCAGCAGTGAAGTCTTTCGCGGAGGGGGCGTCAACTATGGCTACACCTTC. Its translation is CASSEVFRGGGVNYGYTF.

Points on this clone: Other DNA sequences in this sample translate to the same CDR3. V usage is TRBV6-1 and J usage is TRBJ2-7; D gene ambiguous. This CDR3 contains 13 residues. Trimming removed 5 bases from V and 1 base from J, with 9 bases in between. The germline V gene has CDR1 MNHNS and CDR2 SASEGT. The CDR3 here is CASSTESSYEQYF. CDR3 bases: TGTGCCAGCAGTACAGAATCATCCTACGAGCAGTACTTC.

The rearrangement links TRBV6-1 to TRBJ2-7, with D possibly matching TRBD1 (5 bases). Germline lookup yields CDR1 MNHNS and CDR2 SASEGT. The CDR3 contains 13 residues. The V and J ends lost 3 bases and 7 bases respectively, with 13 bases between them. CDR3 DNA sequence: TGTGCCAGCAGTGAGCTAGGGGTATGGGAGCAGTACTTC. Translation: CASSELGVWEQYF.

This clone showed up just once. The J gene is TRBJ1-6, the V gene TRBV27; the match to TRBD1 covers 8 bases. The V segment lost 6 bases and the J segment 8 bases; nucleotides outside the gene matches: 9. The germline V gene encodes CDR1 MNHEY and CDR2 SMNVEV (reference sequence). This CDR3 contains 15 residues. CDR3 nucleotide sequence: TGTGCCAGCAGCCTCCTTACAGGGGGGGATTCACCCCTCCACTTT. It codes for CASSLLTGGDSPLHF.

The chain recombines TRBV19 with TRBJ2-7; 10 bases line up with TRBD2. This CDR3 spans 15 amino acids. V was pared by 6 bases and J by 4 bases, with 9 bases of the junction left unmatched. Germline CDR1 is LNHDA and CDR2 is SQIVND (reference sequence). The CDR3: CASSKGLAERYEQYF. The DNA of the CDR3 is TGTGCCAGTAGCAAAGGACTAGCGGAGCGATACGAGCAGTACTTC. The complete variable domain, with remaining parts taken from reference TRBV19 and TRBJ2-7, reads DGGITQSPKYLFRKEGQNVTLSCEQNLNHDAMYWYRQDPGQGLRLIYYSQIVNDFQKGDIAEGYSVSREKKESFPLTVTSAQKNPTAFYLCASSKGLAERYEQYFGPGTRLTVT.

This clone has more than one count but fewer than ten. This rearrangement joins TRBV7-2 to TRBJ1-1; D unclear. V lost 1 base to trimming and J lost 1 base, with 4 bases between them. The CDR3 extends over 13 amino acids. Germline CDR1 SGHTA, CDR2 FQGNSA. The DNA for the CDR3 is TGTGCCAGCAGCTTAGATTCGAACACTGAAGCTTTCTTT. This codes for CASSLDSNTEAFF.

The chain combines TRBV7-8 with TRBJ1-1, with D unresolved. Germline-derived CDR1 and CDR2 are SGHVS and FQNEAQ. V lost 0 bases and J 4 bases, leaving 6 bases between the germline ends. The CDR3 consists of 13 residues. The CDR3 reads CASSLAGPTEAFF. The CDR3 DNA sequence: TGTGCCAGCAGCTTAGCCGGGCCCACTGAAGCTTTCTTT.

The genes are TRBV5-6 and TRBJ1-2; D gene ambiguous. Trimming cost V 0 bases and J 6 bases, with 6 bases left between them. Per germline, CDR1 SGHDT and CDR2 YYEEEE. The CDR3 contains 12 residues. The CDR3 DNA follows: TGTGCCAGCAGCTTGGAGGCAGATGGCTACACCTTC. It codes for CASSLEADGYTF.

CDR3 sequence (DNA): TGCGCCAGCAGCCAAGATGGCGGTGCCGGCTCCTATAATTCACCCCTCCACTTT. Translation gives CASSQDGGAGSYNSPLHF. The chain couples TRBV4-3 to TRBJ1-6, with no clear D. From germline, CDR1 is LGHNA and CDR2 YSLEER. This CDR3 has 18 amino acids. V lost 0 bases to trimming and J lost 0 bases, with 12 bases between them.

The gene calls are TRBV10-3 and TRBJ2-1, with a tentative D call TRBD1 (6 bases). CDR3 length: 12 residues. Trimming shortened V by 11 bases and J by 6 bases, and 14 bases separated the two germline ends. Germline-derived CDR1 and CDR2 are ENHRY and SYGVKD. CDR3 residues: CAVSQGANEQFF. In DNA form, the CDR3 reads TGTGCCGTATCACAGGGAGCCAATGAGCAGTTCTTC.

CDR3 DNA sequence: TGTGCCAGCAGCTTGGGACAGGGGGGTTCGGCCCAGCATTTT. Residues: CASSLGQGGSAQHF. The chain combines TRBV7-2 with TRBJ1-5; 11 bases align to TRBD1. Germline CDR1 reads SGHTA; CDR2 reads FQGNSA. Trimming took 3 bases from V and 11 from J; bases not matched to a gene: 6. This CDR3 has 14 residues.

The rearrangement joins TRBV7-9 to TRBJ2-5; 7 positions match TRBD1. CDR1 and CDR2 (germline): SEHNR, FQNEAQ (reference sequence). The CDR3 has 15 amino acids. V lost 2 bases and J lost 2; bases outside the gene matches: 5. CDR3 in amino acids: CASSLWGTEQETQYF. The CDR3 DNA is TGTGCCAGCAGCTTATGGGGGACAGAACAAGAGACCCAGTACTTC.

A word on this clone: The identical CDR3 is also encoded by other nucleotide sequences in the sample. CDR3 nucleotides: TGCGCCAGCAGCTTGGCGGCGGGGGGGACAGATACGCAGTATTTT. Its translation is CASSLAAGGTDTQYF. The rearrangement links TRBV5-1 to TRBJ2-3, with 9 positions matching TRBD2. The ends lost 0 bases at V and 3 bases at J; junction bases unmatched: 2. CDR1 is SGHRS and CDR2 is YFSETQ in the germline V gene. The CDR3 is 15 residues long.

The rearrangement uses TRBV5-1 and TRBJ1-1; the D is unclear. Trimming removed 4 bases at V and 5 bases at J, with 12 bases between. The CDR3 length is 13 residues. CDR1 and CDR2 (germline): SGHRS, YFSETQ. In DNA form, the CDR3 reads TGCGCCAGCAGCCTCAAGCGGGGTACTGAAGCTTTCTTT. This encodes CASSLKRGTEAFF.

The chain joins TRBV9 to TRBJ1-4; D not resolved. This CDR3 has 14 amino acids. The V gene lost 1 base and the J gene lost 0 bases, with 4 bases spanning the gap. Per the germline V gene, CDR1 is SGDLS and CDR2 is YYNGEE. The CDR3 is CASSVSATNEKLFF. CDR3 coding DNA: TGTGCCAGCAGCGTATCAGCAACTAATGAAAAACTGTTTTTT.